This T cell receptor beta chain emerged from a study of beta chain features in type 1 diabetes. The CDR3 extends over 12 amino acids. Trimming left V 6 bases short and J 0 bases short, with 7 bases between. CDR1 and CDR2 from the germline V gene are SQVTM and ANQGSEA. Findings and limits, study-wide: HLA influence on TCRB rearrangement stayed unresolved here. VDJ junctions sequenced from type 1 diabetes patients showed fewer insertions and more deletions.

This clone appeared many times. Its antigen remains unknown. About 116 mL of blood, on average, came from one heparinised draw per donor. CD45RO/CCR7/CD25/CD127/CD95/CD27 sorting isolated CD4+ naive, central memory, regulatory and stem cell-like memory cells. Reverse transcription of all isolated RNA meant that expressed TCRB transcripts were sequenced. Profiled with immunoSEQ multiplex PCR; TCRdb holds only in-frame clones, not every one. This sample carries 130,000 or so clones, around 8.7% of them seen once, and the ten largest clones take 0.6% to 0.85%. The sequencing sample was made of central memory CD4+ T cells from blood. The sequence was obtained from a man aged 18-30 years in good health. The V gene is TRBV29-1, the J gene TRBJ2-3; D remains ambiguous. The CDR3 DNA reads TGCAGCGTCGTGACAAGCACAGATACGCAGTATTTT. Residues: CSVVTSTDTQYF.